This T cell receptor (beta chain) originates from a study of T cells in Graves' hyperthyroidism and ophthalmopathy (dated by TCRdb to between 2019 and 2020). Regarding the study in general: Peripheral blood samples were taken at the time of initial diagnosis, prior to any treatment. The study also compared thyroid tissue and blood T-cell repertoires from several Graves' hyperthyroidism patients. To identify distinguishing TCR V-J signatures, a discovery cohort of 100 patients was used, comprising approximately 40 with Graves' ophthalmopathy and 57 with stable Graves' hyperthyroidism. The approximately 100 discovery patients were randomly divided into training and test sets at a 7:3 ratio. According to the paper, TCR Vbeta CDR3 sequencing was carried out on 135 peripheral blood samples, which came from under 50 ophthalmopathy, under 80 hyperthyroidism and 17 progressor patients. Once sampling was done, hyperthyroidism patients were given methimazole at a starting dose of 30 mg daily, whereas ophthalmopathy patients were given high-dose intravenous methylprednisolone. Whether ophthalmopathy could be predicted prospectively was tested in an independent validation cohort made up of under 20 hyperthyroidism patients plus 17 patients who later progressed to ophthalmopathy. Results and caveats for the whole study, not just this receptor: Sample size was not statistically predetermined, and investigators were not blinded to group allocation. A 13 V-J signature model separated ophthalmopathy from stable hyperthyroidism, with around 88% sensitivity and roughly 81% specificity in cross-validation and 80%/75% in testing. Most expanded thyroid clonotypes (frequency above 0.001) were also detected in blood, a finding suggesting that blood repertoires may reflect thyroid immune responses. In validation, the model predicted progression to ophthalmopathy a median of roughly 6.1 months before onset, with approximately 70% sensitivity and roughly 73% specificity.

Stable Graves' hyperthyroidism was defined as no progression to ophthalmopathy during 18 months of follow-up. The hyperthyroidism patients were between 18 and 65 years old and newly diagnosed, with a disease duration of less than 2 months. The study excluded patients with uncontrolled infections, other autoimmune diseases, pregnancy or lactation. Clinical symptoms, serum thyroxine and TRAb, thyroid ultrasound, and orbital computed tomography formed the basis for the diagnoses. Ficoll-Paque density gradient centrifugation was used to isolate PBMCs from 10 ml of fresh peripheral blood. Trizol reagent was used to extract total RNA, and RNA quality was then checked on an Agilent 2100 Bioanalyzer. Concerning this clonotype itself: Its antigen is still unknown. No clone much larger than this one lies a single base away; base qualities are absent.

Including the terminal cysteine and phenylalanine, the CDR3 comprises 19 residues. The read is trimmed to its CDR3 DNA, 57 bases read in frame from base 1. CDR1 and CDR2, looked up from the germline V gene, are SGHTA and FQGNSA. After removal of 6 bases from V and 4 bases from J, the junction retains 15 bases not matched to a gene. The TCR beta CDR3 regions were amplified from the RNA transcripts. The TCR CDR3 was subjected to a first round of RT-PCR using the HTBI primer set and the Qiagen OneStep RT-PCR kit. A second multiplex PCR round built the libraries, followed by size selection and purification. Sequencing of the libraries was done on an Illumina HiSeq2000 using paired-end 100 bp reads. The paper's data handling went like this. SOAPnuke was used to process the raw data, with reads discarded if the reads contained adapters or uncalled bases, had a mean Phred below 15, or lacked an exact constant-primer or identifier match. COPE v1.2.5 was used to merge the high-quality paired reads, and each unique nucleotide sequence was defined as a clonotype. Clonotypes were aligned to IMGT TRBV, TRBD and TRBJ reference segments using MiTCR v1.1. The analysis was restricted to V-J combinations with a frequency above 0.0001, which together covered just over 98% of the repertoires. The TCS score was defined as the ratio of F50 (clonal expansion) to E x V (chaos), calculated using BLOSUM62-based TCRdist between CDR3 peptides within each V-J. Welch's t-statistics and random forest reduced just over 500 V-J features to 13, which were used in a naive Bayes classifier (R e1071). The similarity between thyroid and blood repertoires was quantified using the Morisita-Horn index. TCRdb reprocessing: public reads trimmed at Q25 with fastp, clones called with MiXCR, in-frame beta chains kept. When rows share a CDR3 protein, they turn into one entry using the most common DNA and genes. The V and J calls here are based on TCRdb, not the publication. This sample lists around 100,000 distinct CDR3 sequences; over 45% were detected once. In total, the top ten clones hold about 25% of the sample.

The sequence was collected from a man in his forties or fifties with Graves' hyperthyroidism. Sequencing input: blood. The sequence is built from TRBV7-2 and TRBJ2-1; 13 central nucleotides agree with TRBD2. The CDR3 protein is CASRRRGTSGNGGYNEQFF. The DNA reads TGTGCCAGCAGGAGAAGAGGGACTAGCGGGAACGGCGGATACAATGAGCAGTTCTTC. The reference TRBV7-2 and TRBJ2-1 proteins fill in what lies around the CDR3, so the full variable domain reads GAGVSQSPSNKVTEKGKDVELRCDPISGHTALYWYRQSLGQGLEFLIYFQGNSAPDKSGLPSDRFSAERTGGSVSTLTIQRTQQEDSAVYLCASRRRGTSGNGGYNEQFFGPGTRLTVL.